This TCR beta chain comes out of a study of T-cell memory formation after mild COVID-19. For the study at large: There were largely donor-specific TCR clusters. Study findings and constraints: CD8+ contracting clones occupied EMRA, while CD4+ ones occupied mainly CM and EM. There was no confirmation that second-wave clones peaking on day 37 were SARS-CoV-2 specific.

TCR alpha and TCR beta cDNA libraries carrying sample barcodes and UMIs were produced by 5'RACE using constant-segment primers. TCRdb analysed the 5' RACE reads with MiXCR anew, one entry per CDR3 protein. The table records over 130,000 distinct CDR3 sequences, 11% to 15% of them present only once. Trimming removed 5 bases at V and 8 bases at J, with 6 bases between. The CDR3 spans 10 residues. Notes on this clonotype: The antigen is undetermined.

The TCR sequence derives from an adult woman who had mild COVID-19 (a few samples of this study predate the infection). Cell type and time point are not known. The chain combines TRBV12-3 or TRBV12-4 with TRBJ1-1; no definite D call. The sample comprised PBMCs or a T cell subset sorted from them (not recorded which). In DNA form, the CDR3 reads TGTGCCAGCAGTCGGGAAGAAGCTTTCTTT. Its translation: CASSREEAFF.